Listed below are T cell receptor beta chains from one sample, sequenced in a study of T cell responses to AZD1222 COVID-19 vaccine. Sequenced by immunoSEQ multiplex PCR; TCRdb stores in-frame clones only, minus some. The table lists roughly 86,000 clones, 85% to 90% of them singletons. The sample in question was peripheral blood, obtained on day 0 of AZD1222 vaccination. Receptor source: an adult in good health. The CDR3 runs from the conserved cysteine through the conserved F or W. Each record gives: J gene, V gene, clone size, D gene, CDR3 length, CDR3 protein, CDR3 DNA. A D gene is named only where the DNA matches it firmly. Not every row has a clone size; where given, it reads once, few, many or a size class.

j_gene: TRBJ1-4
v_gene: TRBV27
abundance: .
d_gene: .
len: 14
CDR3aa: CASSLTSRIEKLFF
CDR3nt: TGTGCCAGCAGTTTGACCTCTAGGATCGAAAAACTGTTTTTT

j_gene: TRBJ1-2
v_gene: TRBV7-2
abundance: few
d_gene: .
len: 13
CDR3aa: CASTGPGTYGYTF
CDR3nt: TGTGCCAGCACCGGCCCAGGGACCTATGGCTACACCTTC

j_gene: TRBJ1-1
v_gene: TRBV19
abundance: .
d_gene: .
len: 15
CDR3aa: CASSIVGRLGTEAFF
CDR3nt: TGTGCCAGTAGTATAGTAGGGAGGCTGGGCACTGAAGCTTTCTTT

j_gene: TRBJ2-1
v_gene: TRBV28
abundance: once
d_gene: TRBD2
len: 16
CDR3aa: CASSFEAGTTYNEQFF
CDR3nt: TGTGCCAGCAGTTTCGAAGCGGGGACTACCTACAATGAGCAGTTCTTC

j_gene: TRBJ2-2
v_gene: TRBV28
abundance: .
d_gene: .
len: 17
CDR3aa: CASSLSSRSRITGELFF
CDR3nt: TGTGCCAGCAGTTTGTCCTCCCGCTCTAGGATCACCGGGGAGCTGTTTTTT

j_gene: TRBJ2-3
v_gene: TRBV15
abundance: .
d_gene: .
len: 14
CDR3aa: CATSRDQGPDTQYF
CDR3nt: TGTGCCACCAGCAGAGATCAGGGCCCAGATACGCAGTATTTT

j_gene: TRBJ2-3
v_gene: TRBV19
abundance: .
d_gene: .
len: 13
CDR3aa: CASGDTNTDTQYF
CDR3nt: TGTGCCAGTGGGGACACCAACACAGATACGCAGTATTTT

j_gene: TRBJ2-7
v_gene: TRBV28
abundance: once
d_gene: .
len: 12
CDR3aa: CAGGASSSEQYF
CDR3nt: TGTGCCGGCGGAGCCTCCTCGAGTGAGCAGTACTTC

j_gene: TRBJ1-1
v_gene: TRBV27
abundance: .
d_gene: .
len: 15
CDR3aa: CASRDPGGAITEAFF
CDR3nt: TGTGCCAGCAGAGATCCGGGGGGGGCGATCACTGAAGCTTTCTTT

j_gene: TRBJ2-7
v_gene: TRBV10-3
abundance: .
d_gene: TRBD2
len: 13
CDR3aa: CAISAGLAGEQYF
CDR3nt: TGTGCCATCAGTGCAGGGCTAGCGGGCGAGCAGTACTTC

j_gene: TRBJ2-7
v_gene: TRBV5-5
abundance: .
d_gene: TRBD2
len: 17
CDR3aa: CASSWGGTSGANYEQYF
CDR3nt: TGTGCCAGCAGCTGGGGGGGAACTAGCGGAGCCAACTACGAGCAGTACTTC

j_gene: TRBJ2-1
v_gene: TRBV3-1/TRBV3-2
abundance: .
d_gene: .
len: 14
CDR3aa: CASERRGLYNEQFF
CDR3nt: TGTGCCAGCGAGCGGAGGGGCCTCTACAATGAGCAGTTCTTC

j_gene: TRBJ2-6
v_gene: TRBV28
abundance: .
d_gene: .
len: 18
CDR3aa: CASSLRQGIRSGANVLTF
CDR3nt: TGTGCCAGCAGTTTAAGGCAGGGGATCCGTTCTGGGGCCAACGTCCTGACTTTC

j_gene: TRBJ2-1
v_gene: TRBV30
abundance: .
d_gene: TRBD2
len: 12
CDR3aa: CAWSISGAEQFF
CDR3nt: TGTGCCTGGAGCATTAGCGGGGCTGAGCAGTTCTTC

j_gene: TRBJ2-1
v_gene: TRBV5-6
abundance: .
d_gene: .
len: 15
CDR3aa: CASSYTPPSYNEQFF
CDR3nt: TGTGCCAGCAGCTACACTCCTCCCTCCTACAATGAGCAGTTCTTC

j_gene: TRBJ1-4
v_gene: TRBV4-1
abundance: .
d_gene: .
len: 18
CDR3aa: CASSQVFPRAQVIEKLFF
CDR3nt: TGCGCCAGCAGCCAAGTTTTCCCGAGGGCGCAGGTTATCGAAAAACTGTTTTTT

j_gene: TRBJ2-5
v_gene: TRBV7-2
abundance: .
d_gene: TRBD2
len: 16
CDR3aa: CASSLGLAGRGETQYF
CDR3nt: TGTGCCAGCAGCCTCGGACTAGCGGGACGCGGGGAGACCCAGTACTTC

j_gene: TRBJ2-7
v_gene: TRBV5-4
abundance: .
d_gene: .
len: 13
CDR3aa: CASSLSQGYEQYF
CDR3nt: TGTGCCAGCAGCTTGTCTCAGGGCTACGAGCAGTACTTC

j_gene: TRBJ2-1
v_gene: TRBV18
abundance: .
d_gene: .
len: 14
CDR3aa: CASSPPVSYNEQFF
CDR3nt: TGTGCCAGCTCACCACCGGTATCCTACAATGAGCAGTTCTTC

j_gene: TRBJ2-4
v_gene: TRBV29-1
abundance: .
d_gene: .
len: 14
CDR3aa: CSVEAAVAKNIQYF
CDR3nt: TGCAGCGTTGAGGCGGCGGTAGCCAAAAACATTCAGTACTTC

j_gene: TRBJ2-7
v_gene: TRBV15
abundance: .
d_gene: TRBD1
len: 15
CDR3aa: CATSRVGTGVGEQYF
CDR3nt: TGTGCCACCAGCAGAGTAGGGACAGGGGTGGGGGAGCAGTACTTC

j_gene: TRBJ2-4
v_gene: TRBV19
abundance: few
d_gene: .
len: 12
CDR3aa: CASSTNPGIQYF
CDR3nt: TGTGCCAGTAGTACCAATCCAGGTATTCAGTACTTC

j_gene: TRBJ2-2
v_gene: TRBV6-5
abundance: .
d_gene: .
len: 15
CDR3aa: CASSLPGQSAGELFF
CDR3nt: TGTGCCAGCAGTTTACCGGGACAATCGGCCGGGGAGCTGTTTTTT

j_gene: TRBJ2-1
v_gene: TRBV19
abundance: .
d_gene: .
len: 15
CDR3aa: CASSILRGGHNEQFF
CDR3nt: TGTGCCAGTAGTATCTTGAGGGGGGGACACAATGAGCAGTTCTTC

j_gene: TRBJ2-2
v_gene: TRBV7-2
abundance: .
d_gene: TRBD2
len: 19
CDR3aa: CASSLGLSSGSRWTGELFF
CDR3nt: TGTGCCAGCAGCTTAGGTCTGTCTAGCGGGAGTCGGTGGACCGGGGAGCTGTTTTTT

j_gene: TRBJ1-2
v_gene: TRBV6-5
abundance: few
d_gene: .
len: 13
CDR3aa: CASRLDINYGYTF
CDR3nt: TGTGCCAGCAGGCTGGACATAAACTATGGCTACACCTTC

j_gene: TRBJ2-1
v_gene: TRBV5-1
abundance: .
d_gene: .
len: 12
CDR3aa: CASRQKHNEQFF
CDR3nt: TGCGCCAGCAGACAGAAACACAATGAGCAGTTCTTC

j_gene: TRBJ2-1
v_gene: TRBV2
abundance: .
d_gene: TRBD2
len: 18
CDR3aa: CASSLRTSGIISYNEQFF
CDR3nt: TGTGCCAGCAGTCTAAGGACTAGCGGGATAATCTCCTACAATGAGCAGTTCTTC